The clone carrying this T cell receptor beta chain is a singleton in its sample. Sorted regulatory T cells were CD4-positive, CD25-high and CD127-low or negative. The source of the sample is a study of B cell selection in AIRE deficiency. CDR3 size: 15 residues. CDR1 and CDR2 from the germline V gene are GTSNPN and SVGIG (reference sequence). With V trimmed by 4 bases and J by 1 base, 10 bases remained unmatched. TCRdb's copy holds only in-frame clones and misses some; the assay was immunoSEQ multiplex PCR. The table lists roughly 22,000 clones, 94% of them singletons. The receptor was derived from a human donor with AIRE deficiency. Sequencing input: Tregs sorted from PBMCs. The genes are TRBV30 and TRBJ2-7; 7 bases fit TRBD1. Written as DNA, the CDR3 is TGTGCCTGGAACAGGGGCCCGGGACAGTCCTACGAGCAGTACTTC. As protein: CAWNRGPGQSYEQYF.